This T cell receptor (beta chain) was documented in a study of cytomegalovirus exposure and HLA in healthy donors. The CDR3 consists of 14 residues. Trimming cost V 0 bases and J 9 bases; bases outside gene matches: 8. CDR1 SGDLS and CDR2 YYNGEE come from the germline V gene. On this clone itself: The antigen is undetermined.

Separation from the approximately 710-subject first cohort characterized the roughly 130-subject validation cohort, to which the donors belonged. Findings of the study overall: First-cohort TCR clusters tended to co-occur in the approximately 110 validation repertoires, a later analysis found. High specificity and sensitivity for cytomegalovirus status were reported for the classifier.

This table comes from immunoSEQ multiplex PCR, and its TCRdb copy is limited to in-frame clones, with some not included. In the table there are approximately 170,000 clones, 85% of which are singletons. The clonotype was recovered from a man younger than 40 in good health and CMV-seropositive. The V call is TRBV9, the J call TRBJ2-7, with 8 positions matching TRBD1. The material sequenced was PBMCs. The chain's CDR3 is CASSVGDRRDVQYF. The CDR3 DNA reads TGTGCCAGCAGCGTAGGGGACAGGAGGGACGTGCAGTACTTC.